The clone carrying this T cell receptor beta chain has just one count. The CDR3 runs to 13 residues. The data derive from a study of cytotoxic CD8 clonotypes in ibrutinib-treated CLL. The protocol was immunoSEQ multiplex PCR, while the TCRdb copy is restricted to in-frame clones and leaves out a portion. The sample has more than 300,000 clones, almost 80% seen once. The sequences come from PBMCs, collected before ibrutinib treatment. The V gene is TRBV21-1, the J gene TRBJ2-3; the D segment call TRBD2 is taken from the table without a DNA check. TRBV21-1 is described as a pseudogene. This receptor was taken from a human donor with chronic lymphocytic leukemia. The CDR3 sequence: CASSKRELDTQYF. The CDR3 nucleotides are TGTGCCAGCAGCAAACGGGAATTAGATACGCAGTATTTT.